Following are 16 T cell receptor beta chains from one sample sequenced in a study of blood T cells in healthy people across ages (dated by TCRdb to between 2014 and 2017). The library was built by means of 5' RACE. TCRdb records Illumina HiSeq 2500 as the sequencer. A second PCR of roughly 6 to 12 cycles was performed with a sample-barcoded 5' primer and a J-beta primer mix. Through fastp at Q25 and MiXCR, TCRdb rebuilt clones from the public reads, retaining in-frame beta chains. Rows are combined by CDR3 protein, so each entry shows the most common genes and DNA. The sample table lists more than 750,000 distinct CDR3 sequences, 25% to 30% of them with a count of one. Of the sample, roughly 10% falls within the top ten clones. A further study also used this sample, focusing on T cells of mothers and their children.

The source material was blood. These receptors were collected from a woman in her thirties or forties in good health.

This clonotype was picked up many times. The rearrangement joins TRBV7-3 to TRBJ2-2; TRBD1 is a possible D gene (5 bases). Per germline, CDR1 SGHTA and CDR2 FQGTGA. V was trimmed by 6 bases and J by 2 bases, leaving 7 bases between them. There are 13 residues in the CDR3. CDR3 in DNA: TGTGCCAGCAGTAGGGGAAACACCGGGGAGCTGTTTTTT. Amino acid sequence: CASSRGNTGELFF.

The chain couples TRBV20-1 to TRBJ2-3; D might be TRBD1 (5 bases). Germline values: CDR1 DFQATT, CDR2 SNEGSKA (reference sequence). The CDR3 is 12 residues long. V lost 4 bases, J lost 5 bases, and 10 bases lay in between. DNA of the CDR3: TGCAGTGCTACCAGGGAAGGAGATACGCAGTATTTT. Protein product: CSATREGDTQYF.

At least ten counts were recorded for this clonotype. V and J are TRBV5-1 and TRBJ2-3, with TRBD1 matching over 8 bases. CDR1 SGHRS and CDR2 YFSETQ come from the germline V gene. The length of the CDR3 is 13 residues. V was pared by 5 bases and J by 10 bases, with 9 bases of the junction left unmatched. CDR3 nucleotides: TGCGCCAGCAGACAGATGGACAGGGAGGCGCAGTATTTT. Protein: CASRQMDREAQYF. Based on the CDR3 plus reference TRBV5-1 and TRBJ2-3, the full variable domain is KAGVTQTPRYLIKTRGQQVTLSCSPISGHRSVSWYQQTPGQGLQFLFEYFSETQRNKGNFPGRFSGRQFSNSRSEMNVSTLELGDSALYLCASRQMDREAQYFGPGTRLTVL.

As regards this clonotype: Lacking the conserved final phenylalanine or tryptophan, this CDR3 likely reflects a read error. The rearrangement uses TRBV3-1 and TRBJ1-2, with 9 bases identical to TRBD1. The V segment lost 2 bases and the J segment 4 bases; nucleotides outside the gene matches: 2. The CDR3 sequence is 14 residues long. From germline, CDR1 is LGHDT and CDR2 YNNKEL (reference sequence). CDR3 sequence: CASSQLGQGYGYTC. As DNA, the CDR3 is TGTGCCAGCAGCCAACTGGGACAGGGCTATGGCTACACCTGC.

This CDR3 is CASSQVVGVRNEQFF. The CDR3 DNA reads TGTGCCAGCAGCCAAGTGGTAGGGGTCCGCAATGAGCAGTTCTTC. The chain couples TRBV3-1 to TRBJ2-1; D might be TRBD1 (5 bases). Germline CDR1 is LGHDT and CDR2 is YNNKEL (reference sequence). V gave up 1 base and J gave up 6 bases, with 13 bases separating them. The CDR3 contains 15 residues.

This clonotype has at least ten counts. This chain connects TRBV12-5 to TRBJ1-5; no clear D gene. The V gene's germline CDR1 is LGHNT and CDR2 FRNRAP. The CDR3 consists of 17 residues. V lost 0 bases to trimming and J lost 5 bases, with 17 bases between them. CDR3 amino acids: CASGLVKIAPRDQPQHF. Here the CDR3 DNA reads TGTGCTAGTGGTTTGGTAAAGATAGCTCCCCGGGATCAGCCCCAGCATTTT.

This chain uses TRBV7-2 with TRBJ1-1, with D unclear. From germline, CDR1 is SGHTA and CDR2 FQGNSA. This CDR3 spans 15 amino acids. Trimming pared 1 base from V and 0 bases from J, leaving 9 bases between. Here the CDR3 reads CASSLGTALNTEAFF. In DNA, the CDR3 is TGTGCCAGCAGCTTAGGTACAGCATTGAACACTGAAGCTTTCTTT.

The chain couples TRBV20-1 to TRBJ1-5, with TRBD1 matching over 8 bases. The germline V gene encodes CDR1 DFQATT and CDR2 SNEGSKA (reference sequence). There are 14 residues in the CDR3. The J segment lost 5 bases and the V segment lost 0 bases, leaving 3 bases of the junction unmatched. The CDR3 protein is CSARDLQGDQPQHF. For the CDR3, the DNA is TGCAGTGCTAGAGACTTACAGGGGGATCAGCCCCAGCATTTT.

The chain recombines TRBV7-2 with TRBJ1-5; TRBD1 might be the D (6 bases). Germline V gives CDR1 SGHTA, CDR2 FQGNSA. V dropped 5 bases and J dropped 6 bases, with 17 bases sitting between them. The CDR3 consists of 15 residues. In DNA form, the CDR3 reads TGTGCCAGCAGCCCCGGGACCCAGGGGTCTCAGCCCCAGCATTTT. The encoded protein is CASSPGTQGSQPQHF.

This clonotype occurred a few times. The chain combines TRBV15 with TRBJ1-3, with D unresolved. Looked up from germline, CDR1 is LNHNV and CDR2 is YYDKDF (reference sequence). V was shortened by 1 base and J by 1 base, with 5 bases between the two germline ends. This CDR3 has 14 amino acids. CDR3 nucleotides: TGTGCCACCAGCAGAGTTGGTTCTGGAAACACCATATATTTT. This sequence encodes CATSRVGSGNTIYF.

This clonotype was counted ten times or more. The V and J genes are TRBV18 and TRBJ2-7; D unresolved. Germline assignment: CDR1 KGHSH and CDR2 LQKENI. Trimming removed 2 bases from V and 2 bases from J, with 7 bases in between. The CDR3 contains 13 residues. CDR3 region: CASSPGNTYEQYF. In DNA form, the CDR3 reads TGTGCCAGCTCACCAGGGAATACCTACGAGCAGTACTTC.

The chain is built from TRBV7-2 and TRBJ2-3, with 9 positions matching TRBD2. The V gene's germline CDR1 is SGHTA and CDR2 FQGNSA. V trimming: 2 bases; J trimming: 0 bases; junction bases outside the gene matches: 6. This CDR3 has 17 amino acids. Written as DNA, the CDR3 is TGTGCCAGCAGCTTACAATTAGCGGGGGCTAGCACAGATACGCAGTATTTT. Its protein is CASSLQLAGASTDTQYF. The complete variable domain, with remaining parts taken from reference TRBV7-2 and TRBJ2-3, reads GAGVSQSPSNKVTEKGKDVELRCDPISGHTALYWYRQSLGQGLEFLIYFQGNSAPDKSGLPSDRFSAERTGGSVSTLTIQRTQQEDSAVYLCASSLQLAGASTDTQYFGPGTRLTVL.

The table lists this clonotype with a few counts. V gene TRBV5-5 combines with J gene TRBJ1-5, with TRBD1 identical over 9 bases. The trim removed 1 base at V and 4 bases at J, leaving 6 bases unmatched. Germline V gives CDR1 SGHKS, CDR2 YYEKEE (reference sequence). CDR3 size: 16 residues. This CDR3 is CASSLRGQGKNQPQHF. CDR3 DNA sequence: TGTGCCAGCAGCTTGAGGGGACAGGGAAAGAATCAGCCCCAGCATTTT. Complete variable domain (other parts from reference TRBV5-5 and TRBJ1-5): DAGVTQSPTHLIKTRGQQVTLRCSPISGHKSVSWYQQVLGQGPQFIFQYYEKEERGRGNFPDRFSARQFPNYSSELNVNALLLGDSALYLCASSLRGQGKNQPQHFGDGTRLSIL.

Written as DNA, the CDR3 is TGTGCCAGCAGCCCGAAGGGTCTTTACAATGAGCAGTTCTTC. Protein product: CASSPKGLYNEQFF. The V call is TRBV7-9, the J call TRBJ2-1; D not certain. The CDR3 has 14 residues. Trimming shortened V by 5 bases and J by 4 bases, and 12 bases separated the two germline ends. CDR1 SEHNR and CDR2 FQNEAQ come from the germline V gene (reference sequence). Full variable domain (rest looked up from reference TRBV7-9 and TRBJ2-1): DTGVSQNPRHKITKRGQNVTFRCDPISEHNRLYWYRQTLGQGPEFLTYFQNEAQLEKSRLLSDRFSAERPKGSFSTLEIQRTEQGDSAMYLCASSPKGLYNEQFFGPGTRLTVL.

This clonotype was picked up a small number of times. CDR3 in DNA: TGCAGTGCTAGATTGGTCAGCGGGGGGACCTACGAGCAGTACTTC. It is translated as CSARLVSGGTYEQYF. The chain joins TRBV20-1 to TRBJ2-7; 9 nucleotides align to TRBD2. There are 15 residues in the CDR3. V shed 2 bases, J shed 2 bases, and the junction held 7 bases outside the gene matches. In germline, CDR1 is DFQATT, CDR2 SNEGSKA (reference sequence).

The DNA of the CDR3 is TGTGCCAGCAGCTTCGTGGAATCAGGGAAAGAGACCCAGTACTTC. Its protein product is CASSFVESGKETQYF. This chain joins TRBV7-2 and TRBJ2-5; D is possibly TRBD1 (5 bases). CDR1 SGHTA and CDR2 FQGNSA come from the germline V gene. The CDR3 contains 15 residues. Trimming shortened V by 3 bases and J by 3 bases, and 14 bases separated the two germline ends.